Shown below are 15 T cell receptor beta chains from a single sample sequenced in a study of shared clonotypes between healthy human individuals. Only in-frame clones appear in the TCRdb table, and some are missing; sequencing was by immunoSEQ multiplex PCR. The profile covers roughly 650,000 clones, with approximately 97% appearing a single time and less than 0.065% taken by the ten largest. What was sequenced was naive CD4+ T cells sorted from blood. The sample's subset: CD45RA+ positively selected. These receptors were collected from a woman in her twenties or thirties in good health.

This clone has just one count. This sequence joins TRBV25-1 and TRBJ2-7; 9 bases are shared with TRBD1. Germline lookup yields CDR1 MGHDK and CDR2 SYGVNS. V lost 8 bases and J lost 3; bases outside the gene matches: 8. The CDR3 covers 14 residues. CDR3 loop: CASYRDRDIYEQYF. DNA of the CDR3: TGTGCCAGCTACCGGGACAGGGATATCTACGAGCAGTACTTC.

V is TRBV27 and J is TRBJ2-5; D gene uncertain. Germline V CDR1 and CDR2: MNHEY, SMNVEV (reference sequence). This CDR3 contains 13 residues. Deletions cut 1 base from V and 7 bases from J, with 10 bases between. The CDR3 loop reads CASSLLGSATQYF. As DNA, the CDR3 is TGTGCCAGCAGTTTATTGGGGTCAGCGACCCAGTACTTC.

The chain couples TRBV5-8 to TRBJ2-1, with 9 bases matching TRBD2. Trimming removed 4 bases from V and 7 bases from J; junction bases left unmatched: 12. Germline assignment: CDR1 SGHTS and CDR2 YDEGEE. The CDR3 is made up of 16 amino acids. The DNA for the CDR3 is TGTGCCAGCAGCCCCCGGAGGAGCGGGAGGAGGAATGAGCAGTTCTTC. Protein: CASSPRRSGRRNEQFF.

CDR3 protein: CASSLAIYRGNQPQHF. The CDR3 nucleotides are TGTGCCAGCAGCTTAGCAATCTACAGGGGTAATCAGCCCCAGCATTTT. V usage is TRBV7-2 and J usage is TRBJ1-5; 7 nucleotides align to TRBD1. Germline-derived CDR1 and CDR2 are SGHTA and FQGNSA. The CDR3 sequence is 16 residues long. After removal of 0 bases from V and 4 bases from J, the junction contained 6 bases not matched to a gene. Complete variable domain (other parts from reference TRBV7-2 and TRBJ1-5): GAGVSQSPSNKVTEKGKDVELRCDPISGHTALYWYRQSLGQGLEFLIYFQGNSAPDKSGLPSDRFSAERTGGSVSTLTIQRTQQEDSAVYLCASSLAIYRGNQPQHFGDGTRLSIL.

The chain has TRBV15 and TRBJ1-5; D is perhaps TRBD1 (6 bases). CDR1 and CDR2 from the germline V gene are LNHNV and YYDKDF (reference sequence). V gave up 3 bases and J gave up 2 bases, with 11 bases separating them. The CDR3 runs to 15 residues. CDR3 coding DNA: TGTGCCACCAGCAGCGAAAGGGGGGGCAATCAGCCCCAGCATTTT. It specifies CATSSERGGNQPQHF.

The chain recombines TRBV2 with TRBJ1-1; D unresolved. V was cut by 7 bases and J by 0 bases, with 12 bases left in between. The germline V gene encodes CDR1 SNHLY and CDR2 FYNNEI. The CDR3 covers 14 residues. CDR3 sequence reads: CASIVRTMNTEAFF. The CDR3 nucleotides are TGTGCCAGCATCGTCAGGACGATGAACACTGAAGCTTTCTTT.

This clone has a single count. The chain carries TRBV6-4 and TRBJ1-1; the match to TRBD1 covers 7 bases. The CDR3 runs 13 residues. CDR1 is MRHNA, CDR2 SNTAGT, per germline. After removal of 6 bases from V and 2 bases from J, the junction contained 3 bases not matched to a gene. CDR3 sequence: CASSGTANTEAFF. CDR3 nucleotide sequence: TGTGCCAGCAGCGGGACAGCAAACACTGAAGCTTTCTTT.

The chain is built from TRBV11-2 and TRBJ2-7; D perhaps matches TRBD2 (6 bases). CDR1 SGHAT and CDR2 FQNNGV come from the germline V gene. Trimming shortened V by 4 bases and J by 2 bases, and 12 bases separated the two germline ends. The CDR3 loop spans 14 amino acids. The CDR3 nucleotides are TGTGCCAGCAGCTCTGGGTGGGGGGCCTACGAGCAGTACTTC. Protein product: CASSSGWGAYEQYF.

J is TRBJ1-5 and V is TRBV5-1; 9 nucleotides line up with TRBD1. Germline V gene data show CDR1 as SGHRS and CDR2 as YFSETQ. The CDR3 is 18 amino acids. The V gene end was trimmed by 2 bases and the J gene end by 1 base; junction bases not matched to a gene: 10. This CDR3 is CASSFSGQGRLSNQPQHF. In DNA, the CDR3 is TGCGCCAGCAGCTTTTCGGGACAGGGAAGGTTAAGCAATCAGCCCCAGCATTTT.

This chain uses TRBV28 with TRBJ1-1; D not certain. In germline, CDR1 is MDHEN, CDR2 SYDVKM. Trimming stripped 6 bases from V and 5 bases from J, with 10 bases between. This CDR3 has 12 amino acids. CDR3: CASRGLSTEAFF. The CDR3 DNA follows: TGTGCCAGCAGGGGATTGTCGACTGAAGCTTTCTTT. Full variable domain (outside the CDR3, taken from reference TRBV28 and TRBJ1-1): DVKVTQSSRYLVKRTGEKVFLECVQDMDHENMFWYRQDPGLGLRLIYFSYDVKMKEKGDIPEGYSVSREKKERFSLILESASTNQTSMYLCASRGLSTEAFFGQGTRLTVV.

The chain links TRBV18 to TRBJ1-2, with no clear D. Germline V gene data show CDR1 as KGHSH and CDR2 as LQKENI. V gave up 0 bases and J gave up 8 bases, with 13 bases separating them. The CDR3 is made up of 14 amino acids. The CDR3 nucleotides are TGTGCCAGCTCACCACCTTCACAGCAAAGCGGCTACACCTTC. Translated: CASSPPSQQSGYTF. Looking up the rest from reference TRBV18 and TRBJ1-2 gives the full variable domain: NAGVMQNPRHLVRRRGQEARLRCSPMKGHSHVYWYRQLPEEGLKFMVYLQKENIIDESGMPKERFSAEFPKEGPSILRIQQVVRGDSAAYFCASSPPSQQSGYTFGSGTRLTVV.

Concerning this clone: At the DNA level, this CDR3 is encoded by other sequences in the same sample as well. This chain joins TRBV7-3 and TRBJ2-3; TRBD2 is a possible D gene (6 bases). The germline V gene has CDR1 SGHTA and CDR2 FQGTGA. The CDR3 spans 15 residues. V lost 2 bases, J lost 0 bases, and 9 bases lay in between. This chain's CDR3 is CASSLGRGSTDTQYF. CDR3 coding DNA: TGTGCCAGCAGCTTAGGGCGGGGTAGCACAGATACGCAGTATTTT.

The rearrangement uses TRBV15 and TRBJ2-1, with a possible D match to TRBD1 (6 bases). The germline V and J ends were trimmed by 0 bases and 0 bases, with 18 bases remaining between them. Per germline, CDR1 LNHNV and CDR2 YYDKDF (reference sequence). The CDR3 is 19 residues long. CDR3 coding DNA: TGTGCCACCAGCAGAGACAGGGGCCGCGACCCAAGCTCCTACAATGAGCAGTTCTTC. It encodes CATSRDRGRDPSSYNEQFF.

This clone was seen more than once but under ten times. The chain joins TRBV19 to TRBJ1-1; D gene unclear. Germline loops: CDR1 LNHDA, CDR2 SQIVND (reference sequence). V shed 10 bases and J shed 1 base, with 13 bases lying between them. CDR3 length: 13 residues. This chain's CDR3 is CATLGFTNTEAFF. For the CDR3, the DNA is TGTGCCACCCTAGGGTTTACGAACACTGAAGCTTTCTTT.

The chain recombines TRBV14 with TRBJ2-2, with D maybe TRBD2 (5 bases). Trimming cost V 5 bases and J 3 bases, with 16 bases left between them. From germline, CDR1 is SGHDN and CDR2 FVKESK. The CDR3 is made up of 16 amino acids. In nucleotides, the CDR3 is TGTGCCAGCAGCGGCGGATCAGCGGCTTACACCGGGGAGCTGTTTTTT. Amino acid sequence: CASSGGSAAYTGELFF.